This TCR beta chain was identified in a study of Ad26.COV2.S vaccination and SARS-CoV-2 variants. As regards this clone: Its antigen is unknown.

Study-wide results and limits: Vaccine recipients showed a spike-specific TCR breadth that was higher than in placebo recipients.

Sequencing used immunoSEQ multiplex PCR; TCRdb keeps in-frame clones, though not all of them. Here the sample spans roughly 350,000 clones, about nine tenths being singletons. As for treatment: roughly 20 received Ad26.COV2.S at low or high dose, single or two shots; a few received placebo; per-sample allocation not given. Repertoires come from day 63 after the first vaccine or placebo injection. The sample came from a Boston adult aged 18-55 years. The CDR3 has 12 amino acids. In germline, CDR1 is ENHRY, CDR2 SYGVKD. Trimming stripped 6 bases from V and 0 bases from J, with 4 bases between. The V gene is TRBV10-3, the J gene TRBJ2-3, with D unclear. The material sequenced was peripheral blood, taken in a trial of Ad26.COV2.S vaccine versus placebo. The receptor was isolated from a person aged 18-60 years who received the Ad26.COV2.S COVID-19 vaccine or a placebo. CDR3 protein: CAIRDSTDTQYF. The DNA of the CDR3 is TGTGCCATCAGGGACAGCACAGATACGCAGTATTTT.